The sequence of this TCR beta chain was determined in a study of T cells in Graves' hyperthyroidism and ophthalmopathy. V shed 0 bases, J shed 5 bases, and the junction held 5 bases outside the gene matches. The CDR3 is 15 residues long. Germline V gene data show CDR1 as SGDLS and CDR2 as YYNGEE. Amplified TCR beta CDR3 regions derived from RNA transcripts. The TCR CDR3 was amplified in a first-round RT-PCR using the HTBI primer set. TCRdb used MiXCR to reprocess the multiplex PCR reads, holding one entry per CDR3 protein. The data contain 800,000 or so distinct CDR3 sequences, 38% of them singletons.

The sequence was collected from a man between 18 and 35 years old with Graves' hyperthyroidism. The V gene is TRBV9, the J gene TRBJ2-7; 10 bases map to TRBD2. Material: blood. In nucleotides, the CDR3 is TGTGCCAGCAGCGTAGTACAGCTAGCGGGAGACGAGCAGTACTTC. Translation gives CASSVVQLAGDEQYF.